The clone carrying this T cell receptor beta chain was seen only a few times. No antigen is known for it. One entry per CDR3 protein results from TCRdb running MiXCR on the 5' RACE reads. The sample has around 550,000 distinct CDR3 sequences, roughly 15% seen once. V was trimmed by 5 bases and J by 6 bases, leaving 17 bases between them. The germline V gene has CDR1 MNHEY and CDR2 SVGEGT. This CDR3 comprises 14 residues. The data belong to a study of identical twins. Whole-study results and caveats: Within beta out-of-frame sequences, the excess sharing observed between twins was weaker.

This sample also appeared in a second study, on yellow fever vaccine responses in identical twins.

The V and J genes are TRBV6-2 or TRBV6-3 and TRBJ2-7; possible D gene TRBD2, 6 bases. The sample consisted of CD4+ T cells sorted from blood. The origin of this receptor is a woman aged 18 to 35 in good health. For the CDR3, the DNA is TGTGCCAGCAGTCTGTCTAGCGTCGGTGGCGAGCAGTACTTC. This gives the protein CASSLSSVGGEQYF.